This is a list of T cell receptor beta chains from one sample in a study of spatial heterogeneity in lung cancer. Each CDR3 protein is one row after TCRdb ran MiXCR on the 5' RACE reads. Among about 78,000 distinct CDR3 sequences listed, 8% were seen once. This material consisted of PBMCs, taken at surgery. Receptors were obtained from a male donor with early-stage non-small cell lung cancer. Each CDR3 is given with its conserved first and last residue. The D gene is left open where the match is weak. Expanded clones get a size class; other rows say once, few or many, or leave the size out.

V	size	J	D	DNA	CDR3
TRBV3-1	many	TRBJ2-1	.	TGTGCCAGCAGCCCCCGGAGGGATTACAATGAGCAGTTCTTC	CASSPRRDYNEQFF
TRBV2	few	TRBJ1-6	.	TGTGCCAGCAGGGACAGCAATTCACCCCTCCACTTT	CASRDSNSPLHF
TRBV5-4	.	TRBJ2-1	TRBD2	TGTGCCACCCGGACTAGTTTGGGTGAGCAGTTCTTC	CATRTSLGEQFF
TRBV20-1	.	TRBJ2-3	TRBD2	TGCAGTGCTAGAGATCCCAGCGGGAGGAGGACAGATACGCAGTATTTT	CSARDPSGRRTDTQYF
TRBV25-1	many	TRBJ2-7	.	TGTGCCAGCAGTGGGGGATGGGGGGAGCAGTACTTC	CASSGGWGEQYF
TRBV5-5	.	TRBJ1-1	.	TGTGCCAGCAGCTCCCAACGGCTTTTTGAAGCTTTCTTT	CASSSQRLFEAFF
TRBV6-2/TRBV6-3	many	TRBJ1-5	.	TGTGCCAGCAGTTACGAGGGAAATCAGCCCCAGCATTTT	CASSYEGNQPQHF
TRBV5-1	.	TRBJ1-1	TRBD1	TGCGCCAGCAGCTTTGCAGGGGGGTTGCCTGAAGCTTTCTTT	CASSFAGGLPEAFF
TRBV24-1	many	TRBJ2-7	.	TGTGCCACCAGTGATGAAACTCAGGGAAACTACGAGCAGTACTTC	CATSDETQGNYEQYF
TRBV19	few	TRBJ1-5	TRBD1	TGTGCCAGTAGTACCCCCGGACAGGGCCGCAATCAGCCCCAGCATTTT	CASSTPGQGRNQPQHF
TRBV7-8	few	TRBJ1-1	.	TGTGCCAGCAGCTTAGACCTCTCGGGGACTGAAGCTTTCTTT	CASSLDLSGTEAFF
TRBV7-2	many	TRBJ2-7	.	TGTGCCAGCAGCTTAGCCCGGAGCTCCTACGAGCAGTACTTC	CASSLARSSYEQYF
TRBV6-1	.	TRBJ2-3	.	TGTGCCAGCACCCACGGGGACAGCACAGATACGCAGTATTTT	CASTHGDSTDTQYF
TRBV7-8	few	TRBJ2-5	TRBD1	TGTGCCAGCAGCTCTACAGGGGAGACAGAGACCCAGTACTTC	CASSSTGETETQYF
TRBV7-9	.	TRBJ2-7	TRBD1	TGTGCCAGCAGCTCTAGGGCGACAGGGTACGTCTACGAGCAGTACTTC	CASSSRATGYVYEQYF
TRBV4-1	.	TRBJ2-1	.	TGCGCCAGCAGCCTGGGTCAGGGCCGCTCCTACAATGAGCAGTTCTTC	CASSLGQGRSYNEQFF
TRBV5-4	many	TRBJ2-1	TRBD1	TGTGCCAGCAGTTACACAGGGGGCCCCTACAATGAGCAGTTCTTC	CASSYTGGPYNEQFF
TRBV4-1	many	TRBJ1-2	TRBD1	TGCGCCAGCAGCCAAGAACAAGGGGGCCATGGCTACACCTTC	CASSQEQGGHGYTF
TRBV18	many	TRBJ2-1	TRBD1	TGTGCCAGCTCACAGTCCGGGACAGGGCTAGGTGAGCAGTTCTTC	CASSQSGTGLGEQFF
TRBV20-1	.	TRBJ2-7	.	TGCAGTGCTAGAGATAGTTCCGGGACCGTCTCCTACGAGCAGTACTTC	CSARDSSGTVSYEQYF
TRBV7-8	.	TRBJ1-6	TRBD1	TGTGCCAGCAGCTTATTGGGACAGCATAATTCACCCCTCCACTTT	CASSLLGQHNSPLHF
TRBV5-4	few	TRBJ1-4	.	TGTGCCAGCAGCCAGGGATCTAATGAAAAACTGTTTTTT	CASSQGSNEKLFF
TRBV29-1	many	TRBJ1-1	.	TGCAGCGCGACCGAGAACACTGAAGCTTTCTTT	CSATENTEAFF
TRBV6-1	.	TRBJ1-1	TRBD1	TGTGCCAGCACCGGACAGGGGTTGCAAAACACTGAAGCTTTCTTT	CASTGQGLQNTEAFF
TRBV30	many	TRBJ1-5	.	TGTGCCTGGAGTTGGGGTACTGGCAATCAGCCCCAGCATTTT	CAWSWGTGNQPQHF
TRBV6-5	many	TRBJ2-7	.	TGTGCCAGCAGTTACGGGACTCCAGGTTCCGAGCAGTACTTC	CASSYGTPGSEQYF
TRBV4-3	many	TRBJ1-1	.	TGCGCCAGCAGCCAAGTTGACCAGACCGGTTCTGAAGCTTTCTTT	CASSQVDQTGSEAFF
TRBV4-1	few	TRBJ2-7	.	TGCGCCAGCAGCGGTTATGTCGGGTCCGTCGGCGAGCAGTACTTC	CASSGYVGSVGEQYF
TRBV5-5	few	TRBJ1-2	TRBD1	TGTGCCAGCAGCGGGACAGGCTATGGCTACACCTTC	CASSGTGYGYTF
TRBV6-2/TRBV6-3	many	TRBJ2-1	TRBD1	TGTGCCAGCAGTATGGTCAGGGGGAATGAGCAGTTCTTC	CASSMVRGNEQFF
TRBV12-3/TRBV12-4	many	TRBJ2-2	.	TGTGCCAGCAGTTTTGGGCGGGCCGGGGAGCTGTTTTTT	CASSFGRAGELFF
TRBV20-1	.	TRBJ2-3	.	TGCAGTGCTCTTGGGGCCAACACAGATACGCAGTATTTT	CSALGANTDTQYF
TRBV16	few	TRBJ2-7	.	TGTGCCAGCAGCCAATTGCGCGAGCAGTACTTC	CASSQLREQYF
TRBV2	few	TRBJ2-7	TRBD2	TGTGCCAGCAGTGAGGGACTAGCGGGAGGACTCCCCTCCTACGAGCAGTACTTC	CASSEGLAGGLPSYEQYF
TRBV20-1	few	TRBJ2-5	.	TGCAGTGCTAGAGATACGGGAGTGGGGGAGACCCAGTACTTC	CSARDTGVGETQYF
TRBV10-3	many	TRBJ2-3	TRBD1	TGTGCCATCGGAAAGGGACAGGGGACAGATACGCAGTATTTT	CAIGKGQGTDTQYF
TRBV11-3	.	TRBJ2-3	TRBD2	TGTGCCAGCAGCCGGGGGACTAGCGGGAGAAACACAGATACGCAGTATTTT	CASSRGTSGRNTDTQYF
TRBV9	few	TRBJ2-3	.	TGTGCCAGCAGCGTAACAGGAAACACAGATACGCAGTATTTT	CASSVTGNTDTQYF